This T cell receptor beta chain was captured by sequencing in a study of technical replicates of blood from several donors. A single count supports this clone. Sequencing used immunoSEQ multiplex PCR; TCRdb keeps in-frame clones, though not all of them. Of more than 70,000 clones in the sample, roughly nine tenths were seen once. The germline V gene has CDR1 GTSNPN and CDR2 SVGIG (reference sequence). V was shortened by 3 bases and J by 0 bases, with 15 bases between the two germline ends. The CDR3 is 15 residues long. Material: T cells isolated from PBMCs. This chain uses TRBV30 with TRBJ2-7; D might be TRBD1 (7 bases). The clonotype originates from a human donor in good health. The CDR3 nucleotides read TGTGCCTGGAGCCTGGCCAGGGGGGACTCCTACGAGCAGTACTTC. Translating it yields CAWSLARGDSYEQYF.